This record looks at one T cell receptor (beta chain) sequence and its context. Its cognate antigen has yet to be identified. Per-base quality was not reported, and no clone a single base away is much larger than it. Trimming removed 7 bases from V and 5 bases from J, leaving 10 bases between the germline ends. The CDR3 holds 12 amino acids from the cysteine to the phenylalanine. Only the CDR3 DNA stays, 36 bases, in frame from base 1. RNA was extracted with the RNeasy kit and about 0.5 to 1 ug was reverse transcribed using random hexamers. The immunoSEQ multiplex PCR assay, which covers 54 Vbeta and 13 Jbeta segments, was used to amplify TCR beta CDR3 regions. Bias from PCR amplification was corrected by using a synthetic template baseline for primer optimization and for computational correction. Per the source publication's procedure: Reads were annotated to V, D and J genes per IMGT and analyzed with immunoSEQ Analyzer, keeping only productive sequences. Clonality was computed as one minus Shannon entropy normalized by log2 of the number of productive unique sequences. For each patient and control, public and private clones were evaluated within the 100 most prevalent clones. A clone was defined as Susac-specific if it was absent from the healthy and MS cohorts, from roughly 980 published viral clones and from other ImmuneACCESS disease sequences. TCRdb trimmed public reads at Q25 via fastp, called clones via MiXCR and kept in-frame beta chains. Under each unique CDR3 protein, matching rows form one entry showing the most common genes and DNA. These V and J calls originate from TCRdb's pipeline instead of the authors' own analysis. The sample has 120,000 to 150,000 distinct CDR3 sequences on record, around 95% of them singletons. Around 0.11% of the sample is held by the ten biggest clonotypes.

This sample stems from a study of CD8 T cells in Susac syndrome (dated by TCRdb to the late 2010s). Describing the broader study: Whether CD8+ T cell activation and differentiation in Susac syndrome was antigen driven was tested using repertoire sequencing.

General findings and caveats noted by the study authors: The number of individuals in the TCR sequencing and HLA analysis was recognized as being relatively small.

Peripheral blood CD8+ and CD4+ T cells from healthy donors, Susac syndrome patients and multiple sclerosis patients were profiled using high-throughput TCR beta sequencing. The multiple sclerosis controls were treatment-naive patients who had stable or active relapsing-remitting disease and met the revised McDonald criteria. Bulk CD8+ and CD4+ T cells were purified by magnetic negative isolation, while CD8+ TEMRA cells were enriched using FACS. Blood was drawn into EDTA tubes, processed within 24 hours, and PBMCs were isolated by density gradient centrifugation. PBMCs destined for TCR sequencing were cryopreserved in liquid nitrogen and later thawed in a 37 °C water bath. The sorted or isolated CD4+, CD8+ and CD8+ TEMRA cells reached a purity of at least 90%.

This clonotype was sampled from a human donor with multiple sclerosis. Sequencing was carried out using CD4+ T cells from PBMCs. The rearranged chain carries TRBV12-3 or TRBV12-4 and TRBJ2-3, with the D gene not confidently named. The nucleotides are TGTGCCAGCATGACGACGGGAGATACGCAGTATTTT. Its amino acids are CASMTTGDTQYF.